This T cell receptor (beta chain) was sequenced during a study of neurological immune-mediated disorders. This clonotype was found many times. Stated time point: longitudinal time-point 3. It was from 2 million PBMCs stored at -80 C that the unsorted libraries were obtained. The cDNA was synthesized by means of template-switch 5'RACE, which was carried out with 10-nucleotide random UMIs. Sequencing runs each generated in excess of 180 million TCR-beta sequences derived from 15-18 subjects. MiXCR, run by TCRdb on the 5' RACE reads, gives a single entry per CDR3 protein. This table holds more than 95,000 distinct CDR3 sequences, 9.5% to 14% found once. The sample comprised PBMCs. This receptor was taken from a female donor with HTLV-1-associated myelopathy (HAM/TSP).

The CDR3 DNA follows: TGTGCCATCAGTGAGGCCCGGAGCACAGATACGCAGTATTTT. This sequence encodes CAISEARSTDTQYF. The rearrangement uses TRBV10-3 and TRBJ2-3; D is ambiguous. Germline CDR1 and CDR2: ENHRY and SYGVKD. V lost 2 bases and J lost 0, with 6 bases in between. The CDR3 has 14 residues.